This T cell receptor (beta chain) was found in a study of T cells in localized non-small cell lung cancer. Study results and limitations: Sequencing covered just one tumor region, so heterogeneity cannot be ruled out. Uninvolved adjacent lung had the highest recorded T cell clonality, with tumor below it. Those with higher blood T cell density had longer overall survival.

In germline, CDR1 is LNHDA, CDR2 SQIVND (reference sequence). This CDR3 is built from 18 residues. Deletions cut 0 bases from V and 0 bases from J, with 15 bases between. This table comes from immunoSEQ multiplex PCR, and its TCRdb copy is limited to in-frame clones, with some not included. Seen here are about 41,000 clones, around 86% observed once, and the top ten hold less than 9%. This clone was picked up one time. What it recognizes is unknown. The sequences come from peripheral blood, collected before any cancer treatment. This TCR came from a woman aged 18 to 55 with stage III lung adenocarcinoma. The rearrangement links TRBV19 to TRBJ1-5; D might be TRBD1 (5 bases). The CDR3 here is CASSIDGPDGTSNQPQHF. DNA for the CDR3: TGTGCCAGTAGTATAGATGGACCCGACGGGACTAGCAATCAGCCCCAGCATTTT.